These T cell receptor beta chains were read from a single sample in a study of graft-versus-host responses after intestinal transplantation. TCRdb keeps only in-frame clones here, not all; method: immunoSEQ multiplex PCR. The sample lists tens of thousands of clones; 75% to 95% were seen once. The sequences come from PBMCs, collected around 43 weeks after intestinal transplant. These receptors were collected from a human patient who received an intestinal transplant, so some T cells may come from the graft donor. Both conserved end residues are part of each CDR3. The D gene is left open where the match is weak. Clone sizes are given selectively: once, few, many, or a class where the clone is expanded.

j_call | d_call | clone_size | v_call | cdr3_nt | cdr3_aa
TRBJ2-5 | . | . | TRBV2 | TGTGCCAGCAGTCAGGGTGGCGGCGCGGGGGAGACCCAGTACTTC | CASSQGGGAGETQYF
TRBJ1-2 | . | . | TRBV4-1 | TGCGCCAGCAGCCAAGTCGTCCCAGCCTATGGCTACACCTTC | CASSQVVPAYGYTF
TRBJ2-2 | TRBD1 | . | TRBV19 | TGTGCCAGTAGTATTAGGGGGCCGAACACCGGGGAGCTGTTTTTT | CASSIRGPNTGELFF
TRBJ2-7 | TRBD2 | . | TRBV6-1 | TGTGCCAGCAGTGAAGCCCTCCGGCAGGTCGGTGCTAGCGGGAGATACGAGCAGTACTTC | CASSEALRQVGASGRYEQYF
TRBJ1-2 | TRBD1 | . | TRBV11-2 | TGTGCCAGCAGCTTAGATCTGGGAGGGGGCCATGGCTACACCTTC | CASSLDLGGGHGYTF
TRBJ2-5 | TRBD2 | . | TRBV7-2 | TGTGCCAGCAGCTCGGGACTAGCGGGGGGTGTAGAGACCCAGTACTTC | CASSSGLAGGVETQYF
TRBJ2-2 | . | . | TRBV7-3 | TGTGCCAGCAGCTTGGTCAGGGGCACCGGGGAGCTGTTTTTT | CASSLVRGTGELFF
TRBJ2-3 | . | . | TRBV6-1 | TGTGCCAGCAATCCGGACGGCACAGATACGCAGTATTTT | CASNPDGTDTQYF
TRBJ2-2 | . | . | TRBV5-6 | TGTGCCAGCAGCTTGCACCCCGGGGAGCTGTTTTTT | CASSLHPGELFF
TRBJ2-5 | TRBD1 | . | TRBV5-5 | TGTGCCAGCAGCGGGGACAGGCCCCTCCAAGAGACCCAGTACTTC | CASSGDRPLQETQYF
TRBJ2-2 | . | . | TRBV28 | TGTGCCAGCAGTTTACTCGGGGCCGGGGAGCTGTTTTTT | CASSLLGAGELFF
TRBJ1-1 | . | . | TRBV28 | TGTGCCAGCAATGTGGGGAGCACTGAAGCTTTCTTT | CASNVGSTEAFF
TRBJ2-2 | . | . | TRBV5-6 | TGTGCCAGCAGTCGCGGGACCCTCGGGACCGGGGAGCTGTTTTTT | CASSRGTLGTGELFF
TRBJ1-5 | . | . | TRBV6-5 | TGTGCCAGCAGTTACAGCGTGGGCAATCAGCCCCAGCATTTT | CASSYSVGNQPQHF
TRBJ2-1 | . | . | TRBV7-9 | TGTGCCAGCCGAATAAACTCCTACAATGAGCAGTTCTTC | CASRINSYNEQFF
TRBJ1-2 | . | . | TRBV6-6 | TGTGCCAGCAACATTAGGGCCGGAGGCGACTATGGCTACACCTTC | CASNIRAGGDYGYTF
TRBJ2-7 | . | . | TRBV2 | TGTGCCAGCACCGAAGCGGACAGAAAACCTTACGAGCAGTACTTC | CASTEADRKPYEQYF
TRBJ1-3 | . | once | TRBV9 | TGTGCCAGCAGCGTAGGTCAACCCGGAAACACCATATATTTT | CASSVGQPGNTIYF
TRBJ1-2 | . | . | TRBV2 | TGTGCCAGCAGTGAGGCAGGGAACTATGGCTACACCTTC | CASSEAGNYGYTF
TRBJ2-5 | TRBD2 | . | TRBV11-2 | TGTGCCAGCAGCTTAGATCGGGGTAGCGGGGGCCAGTTAGGGACCCAGTACTTC | CASSLDRGSGGQLGTQYF
TRBJ1-4 | . | . | TRBV5-1 | TGCGCCAGCAGTTTAGGACAGCCTAATGAAAAACTGTTTTTT | CASSLGQPNEKLFF